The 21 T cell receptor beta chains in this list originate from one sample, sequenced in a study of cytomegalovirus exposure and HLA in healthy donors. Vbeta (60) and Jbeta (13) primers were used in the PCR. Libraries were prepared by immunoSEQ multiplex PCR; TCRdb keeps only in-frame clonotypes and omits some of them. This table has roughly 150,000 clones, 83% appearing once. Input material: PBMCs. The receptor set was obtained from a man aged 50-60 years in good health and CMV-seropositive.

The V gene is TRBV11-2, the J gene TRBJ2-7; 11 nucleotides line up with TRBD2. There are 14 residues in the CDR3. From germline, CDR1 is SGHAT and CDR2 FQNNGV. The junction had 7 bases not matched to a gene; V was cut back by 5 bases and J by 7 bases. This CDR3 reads CASSPLAGAREQYF. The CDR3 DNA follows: TGTGCCAGCAGCCCACTAGCGGGAGCGCGAGAGCAGTACTTC. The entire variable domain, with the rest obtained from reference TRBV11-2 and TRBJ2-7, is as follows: EAGVAQSPRYKIIEKRQSVAFWCNPISGHATLYWYQQILGQGPKLLIQFQNNGVVDDSQLPKDRFSAERLKGVDSTLKIQPAKLEDSAVYLCASSPLAGAREQYFGPGTRLTVT.

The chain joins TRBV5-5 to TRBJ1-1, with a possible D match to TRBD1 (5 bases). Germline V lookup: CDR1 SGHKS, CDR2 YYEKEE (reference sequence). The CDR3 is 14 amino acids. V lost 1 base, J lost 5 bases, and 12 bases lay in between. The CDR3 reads CASSLSPGVTEAFF. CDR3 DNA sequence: TGTGCCAGCAGCTTGTCACCGGGGGTTACTGAAGCTTTCTTT. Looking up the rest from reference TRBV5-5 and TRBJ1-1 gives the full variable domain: DAGVTQSPTHLIKTRGQQVTLRCSPISGHKSVSWYQQVLGQGPQFIFQYYEKEERGRGNFPDRFSARQFPNYSSELNVNALLLGDSALYLCASSLSPGVTEAFFGQGTRLTVV.

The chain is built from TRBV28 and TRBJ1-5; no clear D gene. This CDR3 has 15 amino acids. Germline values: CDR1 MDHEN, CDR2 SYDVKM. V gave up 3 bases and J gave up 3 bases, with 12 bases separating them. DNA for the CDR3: TGTGCCAGCAGTTTCACGGGGAGGGACAATCAGCCCCAGCATTTT. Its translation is CASSFTGRDNQPQHF.

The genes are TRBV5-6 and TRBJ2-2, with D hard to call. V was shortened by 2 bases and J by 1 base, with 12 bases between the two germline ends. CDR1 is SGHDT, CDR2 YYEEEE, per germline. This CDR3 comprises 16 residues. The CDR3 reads CASSFSHSLNTGELFF. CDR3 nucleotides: TGTGCCAGCAGCTTTTCTCACTCCCTGAACACCGGGGAGCTGTTTTTT.

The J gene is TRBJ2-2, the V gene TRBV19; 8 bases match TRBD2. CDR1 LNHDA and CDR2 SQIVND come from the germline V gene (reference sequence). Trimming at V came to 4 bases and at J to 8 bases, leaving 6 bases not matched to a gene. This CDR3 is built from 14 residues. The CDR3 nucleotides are TGTGCCAGTAGTACCGGGACTAGTAGTGGGGAGCTGTTTTTT. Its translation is CASSTGTSSGELFF.

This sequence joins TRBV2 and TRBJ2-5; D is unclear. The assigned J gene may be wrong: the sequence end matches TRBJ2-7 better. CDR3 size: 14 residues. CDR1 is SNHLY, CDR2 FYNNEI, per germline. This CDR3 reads CASSAETSSYEQYF. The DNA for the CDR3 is TGTGCCAGCAGTGCGGAGACTTCCTCCTACGAGCAGTACTTC.

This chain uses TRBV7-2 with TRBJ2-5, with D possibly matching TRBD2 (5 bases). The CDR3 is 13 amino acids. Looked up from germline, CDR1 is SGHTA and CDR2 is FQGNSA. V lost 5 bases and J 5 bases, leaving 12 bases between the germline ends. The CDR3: CASSPNRGETQYF. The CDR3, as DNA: TGTGCCAGCAGCCCCAATAGAGGGGAGACCCAGTACTTC.

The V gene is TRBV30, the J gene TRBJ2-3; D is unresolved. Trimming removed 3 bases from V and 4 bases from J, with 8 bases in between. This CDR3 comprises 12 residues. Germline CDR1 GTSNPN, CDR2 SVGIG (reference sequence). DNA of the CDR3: TGTGCCTGGAGACAACAAGCAGATACGCAGTATTTT. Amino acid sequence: CAWRQQADTQYF. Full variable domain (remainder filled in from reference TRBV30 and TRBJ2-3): SQTIHQWPATLVQPVGSPLSLECTVEGTSNPNLYWYRQAAGRGLQLLFYSVGIGQISSEVPQNLSASRPQDRQFILSSKKLLLSDSGFYLCAWRQQADTQYFGPGTRLTVL.

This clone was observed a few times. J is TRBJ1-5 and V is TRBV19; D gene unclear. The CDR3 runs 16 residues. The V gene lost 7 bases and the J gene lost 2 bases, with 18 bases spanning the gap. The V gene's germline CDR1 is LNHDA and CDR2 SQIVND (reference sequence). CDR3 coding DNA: TGTGCCAGTACCACCGAGGAGCTGACTGGCAATCAGCCCCAGCATTTT. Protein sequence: CASTTEELTGNQPQHF.

The DNA for the CDR3 is TGTGCCAGCAGCGTAGCGCGGCTCAATCAGCCCCAGCATTTT. Amino acids: CASSVARLNQPQHF. This chain joins TRBV7-3 and TRBJ1-5; the D is unclear. Germline V gene lookup returns CDR1 SGHTA and CDR2 FQGTGA. V shed 5 bases and J shed 3 bases, with 11 bases lying between them. CDR3 size: 14 residues.

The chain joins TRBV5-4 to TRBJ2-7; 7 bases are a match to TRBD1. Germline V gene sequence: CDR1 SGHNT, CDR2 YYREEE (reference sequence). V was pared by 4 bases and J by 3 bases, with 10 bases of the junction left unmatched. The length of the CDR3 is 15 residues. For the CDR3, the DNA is TGTGCCAGCAGCGAAGGGACAGCTAGGAACTACGAGCAGTACTTC. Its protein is CASSEGTARNYEQYF. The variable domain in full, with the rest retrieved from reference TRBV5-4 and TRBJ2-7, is ETGVTQSPTHLIKTRGQQVTLRCSSQSGHNTVSWYQQALGQGPQFIFQYYREEENGRGNFPPRFSGLQFPNYSSELNVNALELDDSALYLCASSEGTARNYEQYFGPGTRLTVT.

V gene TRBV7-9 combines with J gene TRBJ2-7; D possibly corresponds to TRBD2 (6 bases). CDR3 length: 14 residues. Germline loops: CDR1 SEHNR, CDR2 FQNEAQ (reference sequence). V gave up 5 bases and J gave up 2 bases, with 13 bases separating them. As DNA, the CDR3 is TGTGCCAGCAGCCATGGACTAACCACCTACGAGCAGTACTTC. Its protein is CASSHGLTTYEQYF.

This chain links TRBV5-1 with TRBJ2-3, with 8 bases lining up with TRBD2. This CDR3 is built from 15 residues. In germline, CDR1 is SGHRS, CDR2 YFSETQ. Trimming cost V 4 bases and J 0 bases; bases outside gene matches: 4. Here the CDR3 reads CASSTKRGSTDTQYF. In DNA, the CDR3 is TGCGCCAGCAGCACTAAGCGGGGGAGCACAGATACGCAGTATTTT.

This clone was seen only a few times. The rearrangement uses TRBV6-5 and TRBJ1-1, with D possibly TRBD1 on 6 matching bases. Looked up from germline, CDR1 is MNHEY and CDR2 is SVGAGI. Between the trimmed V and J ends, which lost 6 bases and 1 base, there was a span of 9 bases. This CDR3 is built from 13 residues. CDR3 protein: CASRDRENTEAFF. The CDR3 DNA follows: TGTGCCAGCAGGGACAGAGAGAACACTGAAGCTTTCTTT.

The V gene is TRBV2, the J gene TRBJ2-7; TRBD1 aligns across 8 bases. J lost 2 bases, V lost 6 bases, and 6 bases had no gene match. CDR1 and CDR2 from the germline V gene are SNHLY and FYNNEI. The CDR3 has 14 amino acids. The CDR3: CASRAGGTTYEQYF. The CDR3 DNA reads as TGTGCCAGCAGAGCAGGGGGCACGACCTACGAGCAGTACTTC.

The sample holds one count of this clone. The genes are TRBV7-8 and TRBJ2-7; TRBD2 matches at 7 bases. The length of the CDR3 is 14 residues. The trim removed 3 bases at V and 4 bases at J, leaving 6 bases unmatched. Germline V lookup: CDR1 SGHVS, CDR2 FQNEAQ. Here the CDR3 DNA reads TGTGCCAGCAGCTTGTCTAGCGGAGTTTACGAGCAGTACTTC. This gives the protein CASSLSSGVYEQYF.

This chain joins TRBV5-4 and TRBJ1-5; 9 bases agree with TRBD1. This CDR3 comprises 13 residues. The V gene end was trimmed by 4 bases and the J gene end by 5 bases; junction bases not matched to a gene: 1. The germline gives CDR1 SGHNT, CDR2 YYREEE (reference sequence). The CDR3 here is CASSRQGDQPQHF. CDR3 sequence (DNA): TGTGCCAGCAGCAGACAGGGGGATCAGCCCCAGCATTTT.

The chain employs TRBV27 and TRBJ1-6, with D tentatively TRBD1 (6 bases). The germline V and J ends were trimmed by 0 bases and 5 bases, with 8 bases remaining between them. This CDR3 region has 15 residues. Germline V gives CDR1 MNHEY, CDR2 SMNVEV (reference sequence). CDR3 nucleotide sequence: TGTGCCAGCAGTTTATCGGACAGCAATAATTCACCCCTCCACTTT. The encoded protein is CASSLSDSNNSPLHF.

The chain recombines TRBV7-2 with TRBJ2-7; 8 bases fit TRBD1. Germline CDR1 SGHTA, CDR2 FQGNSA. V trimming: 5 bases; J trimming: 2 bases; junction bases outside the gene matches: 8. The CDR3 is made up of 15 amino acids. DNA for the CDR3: TGTGCCAGCAGCCCAACCGTGGGACAGGCCTACGAGCAGTACTTC. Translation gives CASSPTVGQAYEQYF.

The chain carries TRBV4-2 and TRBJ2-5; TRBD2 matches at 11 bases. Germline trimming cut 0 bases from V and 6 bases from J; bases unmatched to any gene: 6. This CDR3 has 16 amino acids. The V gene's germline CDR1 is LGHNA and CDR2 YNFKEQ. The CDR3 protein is CASSQDQGTSGKTQYF. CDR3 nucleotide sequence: TGTGCCAGCAGCCAAGATCAGGGGACTAGCGGAAAGACCCAGTACTTC.

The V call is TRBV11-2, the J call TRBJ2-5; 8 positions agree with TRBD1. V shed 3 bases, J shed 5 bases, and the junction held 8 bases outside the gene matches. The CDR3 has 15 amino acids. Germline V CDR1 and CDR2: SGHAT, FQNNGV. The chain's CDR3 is CASSFSRGRWETQYF. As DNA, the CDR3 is TGTGCCAGCAGCTTTTCCAGGGGGCGGTGGGAGACCCAGTACTTC. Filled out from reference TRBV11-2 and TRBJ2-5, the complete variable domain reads EAGVAQSPRYKIIEKRQSVAFWCNPISGHATLYWYQQILGQGPKLLIQFQNNGVVDDSQLPKDRFSAERLKGVDSTLKIQPAKLEDSAVYLCASSFSRGRWETQYFGPGTRLLVL.